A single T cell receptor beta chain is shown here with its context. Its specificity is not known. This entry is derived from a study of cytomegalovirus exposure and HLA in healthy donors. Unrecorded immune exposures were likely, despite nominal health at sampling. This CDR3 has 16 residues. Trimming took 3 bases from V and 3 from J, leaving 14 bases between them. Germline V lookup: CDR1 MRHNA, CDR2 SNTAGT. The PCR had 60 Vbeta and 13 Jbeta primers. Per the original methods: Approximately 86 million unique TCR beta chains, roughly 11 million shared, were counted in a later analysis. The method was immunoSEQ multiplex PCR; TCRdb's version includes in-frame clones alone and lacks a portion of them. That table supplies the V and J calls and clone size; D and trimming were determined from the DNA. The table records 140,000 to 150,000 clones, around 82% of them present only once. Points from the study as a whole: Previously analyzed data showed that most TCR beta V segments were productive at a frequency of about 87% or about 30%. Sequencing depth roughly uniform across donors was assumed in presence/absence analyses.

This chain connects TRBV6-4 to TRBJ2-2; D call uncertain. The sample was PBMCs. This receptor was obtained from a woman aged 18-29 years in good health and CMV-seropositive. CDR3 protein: CASSEGWASDTGELFF. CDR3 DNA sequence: TGTGCCAGCAGTGAAGGATGGGCCTCAGACACCGGGGAGCTGTTTTTT.